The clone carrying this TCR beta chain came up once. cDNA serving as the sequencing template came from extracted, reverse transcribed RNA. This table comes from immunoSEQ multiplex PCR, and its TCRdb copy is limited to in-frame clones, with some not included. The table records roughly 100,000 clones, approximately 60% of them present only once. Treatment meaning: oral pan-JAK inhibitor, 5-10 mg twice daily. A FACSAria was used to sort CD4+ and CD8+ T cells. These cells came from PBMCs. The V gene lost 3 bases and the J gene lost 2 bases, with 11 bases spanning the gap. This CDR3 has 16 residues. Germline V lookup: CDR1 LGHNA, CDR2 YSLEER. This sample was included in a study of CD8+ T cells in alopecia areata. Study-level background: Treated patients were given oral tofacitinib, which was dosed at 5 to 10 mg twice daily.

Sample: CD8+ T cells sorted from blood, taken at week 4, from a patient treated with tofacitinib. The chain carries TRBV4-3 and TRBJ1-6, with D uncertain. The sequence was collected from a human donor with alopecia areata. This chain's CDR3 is CASSQGWAPYNSPLHF. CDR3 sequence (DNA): TGCGCCAGCAGCCAGGGGTGGGCGCCCTATAATTCACCCCTCCACTTT.